Presented here are 21 T cell receptor beta chains from one specimen sequenced in a study of radiotherapy plus CTLA-4 blockade in lung cancer. The data were produced by immunoSEQ multiplex PCR, yet TCRdb's version contains in-frame clones alone and is incomplete. The sample yields roughly 100,000 clones, around 85% seen once. Sequenced material: peripheral blood, taken from a patient treated with radiotherapy plus ipilimumab. These receptors were collected from a human donor with non-small cell lung cancer that progressed on radiotherapy plus ipilimumab. Some clones in this sample may be carry-over from other donors' samples.

V gene TRBV4-3 combines with J gene TRBJ1-4; weak D call: TRBD1 (6 bases). Trimming left V 0 bases short and J 7 bases short, with 24 bases between. This CDR3 comprises 19 residues. Looked up from germline, CDR1 is LGHNA and CDR2 is YSLEER. In nucleotides, the CDR3 is TGCGCCAGCAGCCAAGATCGTTTTCAAGGGACGGGGGGCGGTGAAAAACTGTTTTTT. As protein: CASSQDRFQGTGGGEKLFF.

The V and J genes are TRBV9 and TRBJ1-4; D is ambiguous. Germline V gene sequence: CDR1 SGDLS, CDR2 YYNGEE. The CDR3 spans 15 residues. Trimming took off 0 bases at V and 5 bases at J, with 11 bases between the two ends. For the CDR3, the DNA is TGTGCCAGCAGCGTAGGGGGTAGTACCAATGAAAAACTGTTTTTT. Residues: CASSVGGSTNEKLFF.

This sequence joins TRBV2 and TRBJ1-5; tentative D call: TRBD1 (6 bases). The CDR3 covers 15 residues. Per the germline V gene, CDR1 is SNHLY and CDR2 is FYNNEI. V shed 5 bases and J shed 0 bases, with 11 bases lying between them. This CDR3 reads CASSLRGYSNQPQHF. CDR3 in DNA: TGTGCCAGCAGTCTCAGGGGTTATAGCAATCAGCCCCAGCATTTT.

The V call is TRBV7-3, the J call TRBJ2-2; D possibly uses TRBD1 or TRBD2 (6 bases each). Germline CDR1 is SGHTA and CDR2 is FQGTGA. Trimming took off 3 bases at V and 6 bases at J, with 11 bases between the two ends. This CDR3 region has 14 residues. The CDR3 region is CASSLRGAPGELFF. In nucleotides, the CDR3 is TGTGCCAGCAGCTTGAGGGGGGCACCCGGGGAGCTGTTTTTT.

The chain combines TRBV2 with TRBJ2-7; D unclear. Trimming pared 5 bases from V and 9 bases from J, leaving 14 bases between. Germline lookup yields CDR1 SNHLY and CDR2 FYNNEI. The CDR3 contains 12 residues. For the CDR3, the DNA is TGTGCCAGCAGTCCCCCCGGTTCAGGGCAGTACTTC. Translating it yields CASSPPGSGQYF.

V usage is TRBV18 and J usage is TRBJ1-1; 7 nucleotides match TRBD1. V shed 4 bases, J shed 1 base, and the junction held 9 bases outside the gene matches. The CDR3 has 16 residues. Germline assignment: CDR1 KGHSH and CDR2 LQKENI. The CDR3: CASSRGVYRGNTEAFF. The CDR3 DNA reads as TGTGCCAGCTCACGGGGAGTCTACAGGGGGAACACTGAAGCTTTCTTT. Looking up the rest from reference TRBV18 and TRBJ1-1 gives the full variable domain: NAGVMQNPRHLVRRRGQEARLRCSPMKGHSHVYWYRQLPEEGLKFMVYLQKENIIDESGMPKERFSAEFPKEGPSILRIQQVVRGDSAAYFCASSRGVYRGNTEAFFGQGTRLTVV.

V gene TRBV29-1 combines with J gene TRBJ2-3, with TRBD1 as a possible D gene (5 bases). CDR3 size: 12 residues. Germline assignment: CDR1 SQVTM and CDR2 ANQGSEA. V lost 3 bases, J lost 5 bases, and 9 bases lay in between. CDR3 loop: CSVDTGGDTQYF. The CDR3 region has the DNA TGCAGCGTTGACACAGGTGGAGATACGCAGTATTTT.

The rearrangement uses TRBV28 and TRBJ2-7; 9 nucleotides agree with TRBD2. Germline CDR1 and CDR2: MDHEN and SYDVKM. The length of the CDR3 is 13 residues. The J segment lost 3 bases and the V segment lost 7 bases, leaving 4 bases of the junction unmatched. The CDR3 region is CASTGSGGYEQYF. The DNA of the CDR3 is TGTGCCAGCACAGGTAGCGGGGGCTACGAGCAGTACTTC.

The chain links TRBV10-3 to TRBJ1-2; the match to TRBD1 covers 7 bases. CDR3 length: 13 amino acids. CDR1 and CDR2 from the germline V gene are ENHRY and SYGVKD. The V and J ends lost 7 bases and 6 bases, in that order; junction bases with no gene match: 8. CDR3 DNA sequence: TGTGCCATCATGACTGAAGGGGGCGATGGCTACACCTTC. It translates to CAIMTEGGDGYTF.

A few counts support this clone. The chain joins TRBV6-6 to TRBJ1-6, with D perhaps TRBD1 (6 bases). The length of the CDR3 is 15 residues. The V end was cut by 6 bases, the J end by 0 bases, with 9 bases between. Germline-derived CDR1 and CDR2 are MNHNY and SVGAGI (reference sequence). This chain's CDR3 is CASSQQGSYNSPLHF. The CDR3 DNA is TGTGCCAGCAGCCAACAGGGCTCCTATAATTCACCCCTCCACTTT.

This rearrangement joins TRBV19 to TRBJ1-6; D remains unclear. CDR3 length equals 17 residues. Trimming removed 2 bases at V and 3 bases at J, with 14 bases between. Germline lookup yields CDR1 LNHDA and CDR2 SQIVND (reference sequence). CDR3 DNA sequence: TGTGCCAGTAGTATACGGTCAGAGGGTGACTATAATTCACCCCTCCACTTT. Residues: CASSIRSEGDYNSPLHF.

V and J are TRBV5-1 and TRBJ2-1; D may be TRBD1 or TRBD2 (5 bases each). CDR1 and CDR2 from the germline V gene are SGHRS and YFSETQ. The V end lost 7 bases, the J end lost 0 bases, and 8 bases lay between the germline ends. This CDR3 contains 13 residues. CDR3 bases: TGCGCCAGCGGGGGTATCTCCTACAATGAGCAGTTCTTC. It encodes CASGGISYNEQFF.

The chain joins TRBV6-6 to TRBJ1-5; D ambiguous. This CDR3 is built from 13 residues. Per germline, CDR1 MNHNY and CDR2 SVGAGI (reference sequence). V dropped 10 bases and J dropped 7 bases, with 17 bases sitting between them. This CDR3 reads CATQLPGYQPQHF. CDR3 coding DNA: TGTGCCACACAACTCCCGGGGTACCAGCCCCAGCATTTT.

CDR3 sequence: CATSRDQFIEQYF. The CDR3 DNA is TGTGCCACCAGCAGAGATCAGTTTATTGAGCAGTACTTC. The chain joins TRBV15 to TRBJ2-7; unclear D gene. The V gene's germline CDR1 is LNHNV and CDR2 YYDKDF (reference sequence). V lost 0 bases and J 7 bases, leaving 10 bases between the germline ends. The CDR3 spans 13 residues.

The V and J genes are TRBV5-1 and TRBJ1-2; no definite D call. The CDR3 length is 14 residues. Trimming took 0 bases from V and 0 from J, leaving 6 bases between them. Germline V gives CDR1 SGHRS, CDR2 YFSETQ. The CDR3 loop reads CASSLGSANYGYTF. The CDR3 bases are TGCGCCAGCAGCTTGGGCAGCGCTAACTATGGCTACACCTTC. Complete variable domain (other parts from reference TRBV5-1 and TRBJ1-2): KAGVTQTPRYLIKTRGQQVTLSCSPISGHRSVSWYQQTPGQGLQFLFEYFSETQRNKGNFPGRFSGRQFSNSRSEMNVSTLELGDSALYLCASSLGSANYGYTFGSGTRLTVV.

Of note for this clone: Other DNA sequences in this sample translate to the same CDR3. The chain joins TRBV27 to TRBJ2-1; 11 nucleotides agree with TRBD2. Germline lookup yields CDR1 MNHEY and CDR2 SMNVEV (reference sequence). Trimming at V came to 3 bases and at J to 5 bases, leaving 3 bases not matched to a gene. This CDR3 contains 15 residues. CDR3 coding DNA: TGTGCCAGCAGTTTTAGCGGGGGGGCCAACAATGAGCAGTTCTTC. It is translated as CASSFSGGANNEQFF.

This clone showed up just a few times. The chain links TRBV19 to TRBJ1-1; the match to TRBD1 covers 8 bases. Germline V lookup: CDR1 LNHDA, CDR2 SQIVND (reference sequence). V lost 5 bases to trimming and J lost 3 bases; unmatched junction nucleotides: 8. The CDR3 contains 15 residues. DNA of the CDR3: TGTGCCAGTAGTCTCCACGGACAGGGAGACACTGAAGCTTTCTTT. It encodes CASSLHGQGDTEAFF.

J is TRBJ2-3 and V is TRBV4-2; unclear D gene. CDR3 length: 14 residues. Germline lookup yields CDR1 LGHNA and CDR2 YNFKEQ. The V end lost 1 base, the J end lost 4 bases, and 9 bases lay between the germline ends. CDR3 DNA sequence: TGTGCCAGCAGCCAAGGCTACTACCCAGATACGCAGTATTTT. Translating it yields CASSQGYYPDTQYF.

The rearrangement uses TRBV9 and TRBJ1-1; unclear D gene. V shed 3 bases and J shed 0 bases, with 15 bases lying between them. CDR3 length: 16 residues. Germline V lookup: CDR1 SGDLS, CDR2 YYNGEE. The CDR3 sequence: CASSAYRGGMNTEAFF. In DNA form, the CDR3 reads TGTGCCAGCAGCGCCTACAGAGGAGGCATGAACACTGAAGCTTTCTTT.

The chain combines TRBV6-1 with TRBJ2-3, with D possibly being TRBD1 (5 bases). Germline assignment: CDR1 MNHNS and CDR2 SASEGT. The CDR3 loop spans 13 amino acids. Trimming left V 9 bases short and J 4 bases short, with 14 bases between. The chain's CDR3 is CASGAGEPDTQYF. CDR3 coding DNA: TGTGCCAGTGGGGCAGGAGAACCAGATACGCAGTATTTT.

The chain couples TRBV11-2 to TRBJ2-3; D gene unclear. V shed 5 bases and J shed 0 bases, with 15 bases lying between them. The CDR3 has 16 amino acids. Germline V lookup: CDR1 SGHAT, CDR2 FQNNGV. The CDR3 sequence is CASSPPAGHSTDTQYF. CDR3 coding DNA: TGTGCCAGCAGCCCCCCAGCTGGGCATAGCACAGATACGCAGTATTTT. Full variable domain (remainder filled in from reference TRBV11-2 and TRBJ2-3): EAGVAQSPRYKIIEKRQSVAFWCNPISGHATLYWYQQILGQGPKLLIQFQNNGVVDDSQLPKDRFSAERLKGVDSTLKIQPAKLEDSAVYLCASSPPAGHSTDTQYFGPGTRLTVL.